The clone carrying this T cell receptor (beta chain) was counted between two and nine times. This sample is part of a study of early T cells in non-severe SARS-CoV-2 infection. Germline V CDR1 and CDR2: MNHEY, SVGAGI. This CDR3 is built from 16 residues. Trimming at V came to 0 bases and at J to 4 bases, leaving 4 bases not matched to a gene. TCRdb re-analysed the 5' RACE reads in MiXCR, keeping a single row per CDR3 protein. The profile shows about 71,000 distinct CDR3 sequences, around an eighth of them singletons. The sample was whole blood, taken at baseline. This receptor was taken from an adult who was a healthcare worker with PCR-confirmed SARS-CoV-2 infection or an uninfected control (not recorded which). The chain uses TRBV6-5 and TRBJ1-4; TRBD1 matches 8 bases. CDR3 protein: CASSYSRTGRNEKLFF. The CDR3 nucleotides read TGTGCCAGCAGTTACTCAAGGACAGGGCGTAATGAAAAACTGTTTTTT.